This TCR beta chain was recorded in a study of T cell responses to AZD1222 COVID-19 vaccine. The study's findings and limits: All repertoire sampling was performed exclusively after the peak T cell response. Spike-specific TCR breadth and depth both grew after two AZD1222 doses.

A word on this clone: The antigen is not known.

This CDR3 has 15 residues. Germline V CDR1 and CDR2: SGHKS, YYEKEE (reference sequence). V was clipped by 4 bases and J by 6 bases; unmatched bases: 12. Profiled with immunoSEQ multiplex PCR; TCRdb holds only in-frame clones, not every one. This sample has 150,000 to 200,000 clones; more than 70% occur once, and the top ten carry more than 25%. Sequencing used peripheral blood, obtained 28 days after the second AZD1222 dose. The chain employs TRBV5-5 and TRBJ2-5; TRBD1 matches 7 bases. The receptor was derived from an adult who received the AZD1222 COVID-19 vaccine. CDR3 sequence (DNA): TGTGCCAGCAGCCTGACCGGTGGGACAGCGAAGACCCAGTACTTC. This gives the protein CASSLTGGTAKTQYF.